Here is one T cell receptor beta chain with its context. The source of the sample is a study of blood T cell repertoires in COVID-19. The CDR3 spans 16 residues. Trimming cost V 8 bases and J 3 bases; bases outside gene matches: 13. The germline V gene encodes CDR1 MDHEN and CDR2 SYDVKM. Per the original methods: Cell counts per sample came from amplifying reference gene primers. Using immunoSEQ multiplex PCR, the repertoire was profiled, and TCRdb retains in-frame clones only, with some absent. V and J calls and clone size are given by that table; D and trimming were obtained from the DNA. Among about 260,000 clones listed, approximately 81% were seen once.

Sequencing was performed on peripheral blood. The TCR comes from a man aged 60 to 75 with acute or convalescent COVID-19. The chain has TRBV28 and TRBJ2-7, with TRBD1 matching 10 bases. CDR3 amino acids: CASCGTNRDRGYEQYF. The DNA of the CDR3 is TGTGCCAGCTGCGGTACCAACCGGGACAGGGGCTACGAGCAGTACTTC.